The sequence of this T cell receptor beta chain was determined in a study of T cell changes during pregnancy in multiple sclerosis. Only in-frame clones appear in the TCRdb table, and some are missing; sequencing was by immunoSEQ multiplex PCR. The sample holds about 61,000 clones, about 90% seen once. Sample share makes this clone medium-sized. The clonotype was recovered from a female donor in good health, enrolled as a control in a pregnancy study. Sequencing was performed on peripheral blood, taken in the first trimester of pregnancy.

The CDR3 loop reads CASSGLAGDTGELFF. The CDR3 coding sequence is TGTGCCAGCAGTGGACTAGCGGGGGACACCGGGGAGCTGTTTTTT. The chain recombines TRBV6-1 with TRBJ2-2; 12 nucleotides line up with TRBD2. Germline trimming cut 4 bases from V and 3 bases from J; bases unmatched to any gene: 0. Germline assignment: CDR1 MNHNS and CDR2 SASEGT. CDR3 length equals 15 residues.